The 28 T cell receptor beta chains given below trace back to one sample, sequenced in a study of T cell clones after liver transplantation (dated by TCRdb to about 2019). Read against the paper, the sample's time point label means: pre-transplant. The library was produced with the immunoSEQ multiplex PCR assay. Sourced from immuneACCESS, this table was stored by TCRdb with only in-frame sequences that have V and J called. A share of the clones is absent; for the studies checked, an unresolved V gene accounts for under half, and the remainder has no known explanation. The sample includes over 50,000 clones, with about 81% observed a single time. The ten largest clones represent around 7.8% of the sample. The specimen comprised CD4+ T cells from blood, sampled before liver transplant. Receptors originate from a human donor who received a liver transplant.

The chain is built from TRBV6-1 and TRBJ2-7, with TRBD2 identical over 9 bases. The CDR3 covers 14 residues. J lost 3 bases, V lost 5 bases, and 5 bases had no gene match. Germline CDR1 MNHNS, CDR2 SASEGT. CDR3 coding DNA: TGTGCCAGCAGTATGCGGGAGGGCCTCTACGAGCAGTACTTC. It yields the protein CASSMREGLYEQYF.

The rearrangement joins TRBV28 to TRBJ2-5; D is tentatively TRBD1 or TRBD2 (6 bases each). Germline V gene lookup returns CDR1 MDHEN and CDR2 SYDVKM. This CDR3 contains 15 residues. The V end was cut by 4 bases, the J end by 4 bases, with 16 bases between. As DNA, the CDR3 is TGTGCCAGCAGTTCGGGACTGGGGGGCCCAGAGACCCAGTACTTC. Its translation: CASSSGLGGPETQYF.

The CDR3 DNA reads TGTGCCAGTAGCGTTAACAGGGGTCGGAACACCGGGGAGCTGTTTTTT. Translated, it gives CASSVNRGRNTGELFF. The gene calls are TRBV19 and TRBJ2-2; TRBD1 agrees at 7 bases. Germline CDR1 and CDR2: LNHDA and SQIVND (reference sequence). CDR3 length: 16 residues. The V segment lost 6 bases and the J segment 1 base; nucleotides outside the gene matches: 8.

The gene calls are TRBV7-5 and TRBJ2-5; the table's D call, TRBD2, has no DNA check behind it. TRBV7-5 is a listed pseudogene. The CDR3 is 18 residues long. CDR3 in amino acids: CVRSGYPRLAAYQETQYF. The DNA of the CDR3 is TGTGTCAGAAGCGGATACCCCCGACTAGCGGCGTACCAAGAGACCCAGTACTTC.

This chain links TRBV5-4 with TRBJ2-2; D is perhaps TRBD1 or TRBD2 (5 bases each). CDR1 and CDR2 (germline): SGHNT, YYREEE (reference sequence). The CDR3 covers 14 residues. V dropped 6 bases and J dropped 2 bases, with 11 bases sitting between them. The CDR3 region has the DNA TGTGCCAGCAAGCTTGGGGGAAACACCGGGGAGCTGTTTTTT. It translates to CASKLGGNTGELFF.

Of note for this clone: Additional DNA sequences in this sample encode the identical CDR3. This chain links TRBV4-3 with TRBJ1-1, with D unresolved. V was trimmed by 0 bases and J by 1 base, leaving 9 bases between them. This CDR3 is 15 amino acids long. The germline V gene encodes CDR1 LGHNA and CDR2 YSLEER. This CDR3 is CASSQDGSGNTEAFF. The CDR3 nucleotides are TGCGCCAGCAGCCAAGACGGGTCGGGGAACACTGAAGCTTTCTTT.

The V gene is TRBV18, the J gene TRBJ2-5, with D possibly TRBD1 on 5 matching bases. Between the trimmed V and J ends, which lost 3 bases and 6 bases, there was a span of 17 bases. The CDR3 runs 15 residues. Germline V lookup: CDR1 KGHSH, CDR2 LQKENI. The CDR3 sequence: CASSPTGQGVKTQYF. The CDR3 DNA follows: TGTGCCAGCTCACCCACCGGGCAGGGCGTCAAGACCCAGTACTTC.

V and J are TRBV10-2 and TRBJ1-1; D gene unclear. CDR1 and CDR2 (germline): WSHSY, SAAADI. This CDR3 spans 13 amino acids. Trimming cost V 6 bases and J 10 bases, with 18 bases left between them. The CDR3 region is CASRMSIQAVAFF. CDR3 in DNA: TGCGCCAGCAGGATGTCAATCCAGGCTGTAGCTTTCTTT.

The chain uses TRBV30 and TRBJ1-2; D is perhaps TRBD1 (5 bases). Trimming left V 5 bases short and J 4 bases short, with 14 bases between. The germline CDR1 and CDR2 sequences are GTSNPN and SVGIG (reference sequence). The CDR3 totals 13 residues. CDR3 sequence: CAWGRGRSYGYTF. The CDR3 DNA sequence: TGTGCCTGGGGGCGGGGCAGGTCCTATGGCTACACCTTC. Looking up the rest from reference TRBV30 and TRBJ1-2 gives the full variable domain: SQTIHQWPATLVQPVGSPLSLECTVEGTSNPNLYWYRQAAGRGLQLLFYSVGIGQISSEVPQNLSASRPQDRQFILSSKKLLLSDSGFYLCAWGRGRSYGYTFGSGTRLTVV.

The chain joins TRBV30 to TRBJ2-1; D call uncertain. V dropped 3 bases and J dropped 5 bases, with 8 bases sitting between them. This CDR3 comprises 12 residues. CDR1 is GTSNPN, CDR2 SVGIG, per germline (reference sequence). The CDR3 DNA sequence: TGTGCCTGGAGCAATCCGCACAATGAGCAGTTCTTC. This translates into CAWSNPHNEQFF.

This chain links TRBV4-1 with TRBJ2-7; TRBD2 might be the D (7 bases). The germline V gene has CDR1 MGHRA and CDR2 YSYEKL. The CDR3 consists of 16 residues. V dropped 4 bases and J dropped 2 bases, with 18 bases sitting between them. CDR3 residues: CASSPGGGGSPYEQYF. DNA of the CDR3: TGCGCCAGCAGCCCTGGGGGGGGCGGGAGCCCCTACGAGCAGTACTTC.

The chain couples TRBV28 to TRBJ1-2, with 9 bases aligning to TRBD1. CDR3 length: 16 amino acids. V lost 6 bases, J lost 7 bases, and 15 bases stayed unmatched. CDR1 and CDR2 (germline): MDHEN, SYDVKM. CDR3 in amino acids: CASSTPRDRVLGGYTF. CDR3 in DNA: TGTGCCAGCAGCACCCCTAGGGACAGGGTTCTCGGTGGCTACACCTTC.

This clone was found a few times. CDR3 in amino acids: CASSQGGGDTQYF. CDR3 coding DNA: TGTGCCAGCAGTCAAGGGGGAGGAGATACGCAGTATTTT. The rearrangement uses TRBV7-9 and TRBJ2-3; perhaps D is TRBD1 or TRBD2 (6 bases each). Germline V CDR1 and CDR2: SEHNR, FQNEAQ (reference sequence). Trimming took 6 bases from V and 5 from J, leaving 12 bases between them. This CDR3 contains 13 residues.

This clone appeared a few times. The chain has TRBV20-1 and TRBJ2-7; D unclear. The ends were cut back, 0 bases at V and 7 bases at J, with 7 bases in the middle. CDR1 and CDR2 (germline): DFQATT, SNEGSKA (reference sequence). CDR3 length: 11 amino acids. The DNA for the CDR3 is TGCAGTGCTAGAGATCGGTGGGAGCAGTACTTC. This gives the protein CSARDRWEQYF.

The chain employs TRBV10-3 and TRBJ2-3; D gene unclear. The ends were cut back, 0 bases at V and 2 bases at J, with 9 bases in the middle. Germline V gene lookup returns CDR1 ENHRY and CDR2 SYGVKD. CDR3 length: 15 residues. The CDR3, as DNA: TGTGCCATCAGTGAGTCGGCAGGTTACACAGATACGCAGTATTTT. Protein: CAISESAGYTDTQYF.

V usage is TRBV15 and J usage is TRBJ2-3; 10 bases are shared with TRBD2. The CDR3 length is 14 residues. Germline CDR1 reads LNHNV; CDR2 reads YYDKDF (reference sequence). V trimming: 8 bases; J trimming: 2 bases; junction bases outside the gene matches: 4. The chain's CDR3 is CATEAGGTTDTQYF. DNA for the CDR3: TGTGCCACCGAAGCGGGGGGGACCACAGATACGCAGTATTTT.

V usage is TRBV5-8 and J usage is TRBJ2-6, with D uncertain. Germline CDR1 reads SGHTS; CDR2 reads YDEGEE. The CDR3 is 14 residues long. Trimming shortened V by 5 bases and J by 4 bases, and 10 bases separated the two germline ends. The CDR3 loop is CASRRVAGANVLTF. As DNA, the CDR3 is TGTGCCAGCAGGAGAGTAGCAGGGGCCAACGTCCTGACTTTC.

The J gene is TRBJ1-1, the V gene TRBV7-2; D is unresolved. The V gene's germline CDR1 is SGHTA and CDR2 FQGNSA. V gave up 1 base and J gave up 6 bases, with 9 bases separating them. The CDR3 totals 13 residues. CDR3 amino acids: CASSLVGKAEAFF. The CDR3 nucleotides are TGTGCCAGCAGCTTAGTAGGGAAGGCTGAAGCTTTCTTT.

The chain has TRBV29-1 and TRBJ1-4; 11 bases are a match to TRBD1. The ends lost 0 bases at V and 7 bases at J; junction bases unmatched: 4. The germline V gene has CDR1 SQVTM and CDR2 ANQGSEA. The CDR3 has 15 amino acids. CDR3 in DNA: TGCAGCGTTGAAGATCAGGGACAGGGGGGTGAAAAACTGTTTTTT. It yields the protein CSVEDQGQGGEKLFF.

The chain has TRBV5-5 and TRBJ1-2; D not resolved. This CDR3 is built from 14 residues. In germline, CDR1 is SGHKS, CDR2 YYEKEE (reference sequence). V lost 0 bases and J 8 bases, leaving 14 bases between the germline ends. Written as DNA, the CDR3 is TGTGCCAGCAGCTTGGAGCCCAAAAGCCAAGGCTACACCTTC. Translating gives CASSLEPKSQGYTF.

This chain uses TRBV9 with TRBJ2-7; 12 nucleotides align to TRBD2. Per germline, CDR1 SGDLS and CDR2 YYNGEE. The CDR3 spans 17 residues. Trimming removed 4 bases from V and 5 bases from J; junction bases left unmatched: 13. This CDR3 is CASSPSLAGLAGHEQYF. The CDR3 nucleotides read TGTGCCAGCAGCCCCTCATTAGCTGGACTAGCGGGGCACGAGCAGTACTTC.

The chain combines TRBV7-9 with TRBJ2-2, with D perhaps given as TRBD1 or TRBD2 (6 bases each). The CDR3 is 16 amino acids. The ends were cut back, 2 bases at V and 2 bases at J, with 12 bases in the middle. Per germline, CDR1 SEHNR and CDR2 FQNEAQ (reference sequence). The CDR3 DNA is TGTGCCAGCAGCTTATCGGGGGCTGAAAACACCGGGGAGCTGTTTTTT. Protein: CASSLSGAENTGELFF.

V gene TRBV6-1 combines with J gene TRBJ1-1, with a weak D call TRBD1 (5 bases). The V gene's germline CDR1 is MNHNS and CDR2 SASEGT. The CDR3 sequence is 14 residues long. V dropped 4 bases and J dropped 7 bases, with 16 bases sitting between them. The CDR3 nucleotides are TGTGCCAGCAGTGGCCCGAGGACACCGAGTGAAGCTTTCTTT. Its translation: CASSGPRTPSEAFF.

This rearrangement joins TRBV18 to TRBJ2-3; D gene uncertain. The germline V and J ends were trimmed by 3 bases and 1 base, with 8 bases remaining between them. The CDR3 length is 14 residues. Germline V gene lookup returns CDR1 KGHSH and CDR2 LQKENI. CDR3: CASSPERRTDTQYF. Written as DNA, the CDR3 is TGTGCCAGCTCACCGGAACGGCGCACAGATACGCAGTATTTT.

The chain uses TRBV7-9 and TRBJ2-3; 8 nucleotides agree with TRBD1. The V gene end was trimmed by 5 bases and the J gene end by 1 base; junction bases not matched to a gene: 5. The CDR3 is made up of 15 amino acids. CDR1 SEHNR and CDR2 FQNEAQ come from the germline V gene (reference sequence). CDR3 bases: TGTGCCAGCAGCCAAGGACAGGGTGGCACAGATACGCAGTATTTT. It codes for CASSQGQGGTDTQYF.

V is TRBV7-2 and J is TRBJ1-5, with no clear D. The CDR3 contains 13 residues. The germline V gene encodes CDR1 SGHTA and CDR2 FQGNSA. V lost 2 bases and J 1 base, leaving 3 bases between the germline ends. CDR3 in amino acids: CASSLRSNQPQHF. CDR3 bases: TGTGCCAGCAGCTTACGGAGCAATCAGCCCCAGCATTTT. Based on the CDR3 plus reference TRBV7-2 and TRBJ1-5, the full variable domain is GAGVSQSPSNKVTEKGKDVELRCDPISGHTALYWYRQSLGQGLEFLIYFQGNSAPDKSGLPSDRFSAERTGGSVSTLTIQRTQQEDSAVYLCASSLRSNQPQHFGDGTRLSIL.

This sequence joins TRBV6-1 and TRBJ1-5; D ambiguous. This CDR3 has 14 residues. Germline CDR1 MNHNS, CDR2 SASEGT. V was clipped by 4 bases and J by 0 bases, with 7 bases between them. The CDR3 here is CASSAEYSNQPQHF. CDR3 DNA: TGTGCCAGCAGTGCAGAATATAGCAATCAGCCCCAGCATTTT.

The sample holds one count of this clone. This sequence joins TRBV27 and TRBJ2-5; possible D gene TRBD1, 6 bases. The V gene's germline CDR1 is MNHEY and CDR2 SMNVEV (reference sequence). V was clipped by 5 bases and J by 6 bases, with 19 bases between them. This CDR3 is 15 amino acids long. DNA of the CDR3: TGTGCCAGCAGTCTACGGGACACCCCTAAACAGACCCAGTACTTC. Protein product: CASSLRDTPKQTQYF.